This T cell receptor (beta chain) stems from a study of blood T cell repertoires in COVID-19. The CDR3 runs to 16 residues. The germline V gene encodes CDR1 GTSNPN and CDR2 SVGIG (reference sequence). Losses at the gene ends were 3 bases for V and 5 bases for J; bases not matched to a gene: 9. The assay was immunoSEQ multiplex PCR, and TCRdb's table has in-frame clones only and misses some. The data contain tens of thousands of clones, 86% of them singletons. Input material: peripheral blood. This TCR came from a man at least 80 years old with acute or convalescent COVID-19. The chain employs TRBV30 and TRBJ2-2, with 10 bases matching TRBD2. CDR3 nucleotides: TGTGCCTGGAGAGGTAGCGGGGGGCCTAAGACCGGGGAGCTGTTTTTT. Its protein product is CAWRGSGGPKTGELFF.